What follows are 21 T cell receptor beta chains derived from one specimen sequenced in a study of early T cells in non-severe SARS-CoV-2 infection. TCRdb reprocessed the 5' RACE reads via MiXCR and lists one record per CDR3 protein. The sample lists just under 60,000 distinct CDR3 sequences; under 10% were seen once. The sequencing sample was made of whole blood. Every receptor here comes from an adult who was a healthcare worker with PCR-confirmed SARS-CoV-2 infection or an uninfected control (not recorded which).

This clonotype was seen at least ten times. The V and J genes are TRBV9 and TRBJ2-6, with a possible D match to TRBD1 (6 bases). This CDR3 is 14 amino acids long. V was trimmed by 4 bases and J by 4 bases, leaving 9 bases between them. CDR1 is SGDLS, CDR2 YYNGEE, per germline. The CDR3 sequence is CASSSQGGANVLTF. In DNA form, the CDR3 reads TGTGCCAGCAGCTCCCAGGGGGGGGCCAACGTCCTGACTTTC.

This clonotype was seen many times. The gene calls are TRBV2 and TRBJ1-6, with a possible D match to TRBD1 (5 bases). Germline values: CDR1 SNHLY, CDR2 FYNNEI. Trimming stripped 6 bases from V and 11 bases from J, with 17 bases between. The CDR3 is 14 amino acids. CDR3 sequence reads: CASRLGRASAPLHF. The CDR3 coding sequence is TGTGCCAGCAGGCTCGGCAGGGCTAGTGCACCCCTCCACTTT.

This clonotype occurred a few times. The chain joins TRBV2 to TRBJ2-1; D may be TRBD2 (5 bases). This CDR3 comprises 15 residues. From germline, CDR1 is SNHLY and CDR2 FYNNEI. V was cut by 8 bases and J by 0 bases, with 14 bases left in between. The CDR3 loop reads CASGLLGSSYNEQFF. The DNA for the CDR3 is TGTGCCAGCGGCCTATTAGGGAGCTCCTACAATGAGCAGTTCTTC.

There are many counts of this clonotype. The V call is TRBV28, the J call TRBJ2-1; D possibly corresponds to TRBD1 (6 bases). The CDR3 extends over 14 amino acids. Germline V gives CDR1 MDHEN, CDR2 SYDVKM. The DNA of the CDR3 is TGTGTTACTACAGGGAAAAACTCCTACAATGAGCAGTTCTTC. Its protein is CVTTGKNSYNEQFF.

The V call is TRBV29-1, the J call TRBJ2-3; 8 bases agree with TRBD2. The CDR3 sequence is 18 residues long. The V segment lost 2 bases and the J segment 0 bases; nucleotides outside the gene matches: 13. CDR1 is SQVTM, CDR2 ANQGSEA, per germline. Here the CDR3 reads CSVERGGRSTTSTDTQYF. CDR3 in DNA: TGCAGCGTTGAAAGAGGCGGGAGGTCTACCACTAGCACAGATACGCAGTATTTT.

The V and J genes are TRBV29-1 and TRBJ2-7; TRBD1 agrees at 10 bases. This CDR3 is 13 amino acids long. The V and J ends lost 4 bases and 5 bases, in that order; junction bases with no gene match: 5. Germline CDR1 is SQVTM and CDR2 is ANQGSEA. CDR3 loop: CSVAGTGVHEQYF. In DNA, the CDR3 is TGCAGCGTTGCCGGGACAGGGGTCCACGAGCAGTACTTC.

This clonotype was detected only a few times. The chain employs TRBV9 and TRBJ2-1, with 14 bases lining up with TRBD2. This CDR3 contains 14 residues. CDR1 is SGDLS and CDR2 is YYNGEE in the germline V gene. V gave up 0 bases and J gave up 16 bases; unmatched junction bases: 6. The CDR3 DNA reads TGTGCCAGCAGCGTAGGACTAGCGGGAGGGCCCTTTTTCTTC. It encodes CASSVGLAGGPFFF.

CDR3 nucleotides: TGTGCCAGCACGACAGGGGTGGGAGACACTGAAGCTTTCTTT. Its translation: CASTTGVGDTEAFF. The J gene is TRBJ1-1, the V gene TRBV12-3 or TRBV12-4, with TRBD1 matching over 8 bases. The CDR3 is 14 residues long. Unmatched junction bases numbered 7, after V lost 7 bases and J lost 3 bases.

This clonotype showed up just a few times. The chain links TRBV10-3 to TRBJ2-3; 12 bases align to TRBD2. The CDR3 has 16 residues. Looked up from germline, CDR1 is ENHRY and CDR2 is SYGVKD. J was trimmed by 0 bases and V by 2 bases; bases with no gene match: 0. DNA of the CDR3: TGTGCCATCAGTGAGGGACTAGCGGGAAGCACAGATACGCAGTATTTT. It is translated as CAISEGLAGSTDTQYF.

By share of the sample, this clonotype is medium-sized. This chain links TRBV29-1 with TRBJ2-1; D uncertain. The CDR3 extends over 12 amino acids. The V gene's germline CDR1 is SQVTM and CDR2 ANQGSEA. Trimming removed 3 bases from V and 6 bases from J, with 9 bases in between. CDR3: CSVDFDINEQFF. The CDR3 bases are TGCAGCGTTGACTTCGACATCAATGAGCAGTTCTTC.

The table lists this clonotype with a few counts. The V call is TRBV3-1, the J call TRBJ2-7, with TRBD2 matching 8 bases. The CDR3 sequence is 14 residues long. The trim removed 4 bases at V and 2 bases at J, leaving 4 bases unmatched. Per the germline V gene, CDR1 is LGHDT and CDR2 is YNNKEL (reference sequence). CDR3: CASSPGLGTYEQYF. The DNA of the CDR3 is TGTGCCAGCAGCCCGGGACTAGGGACCTACGAGCAGTACTTC.

The rearrangement uses TRBV5-1 and TRBJ1-2, with TRBD1 as a possible D gene (6 bases). V shed 3 bases and J shed 3 bases, with 9 bases lying between them. Per the germline V gene, CDR1 is SGHRS and CDR2 is YFSETQ. The CDR3 spans 13 residues. The CDR3 protein is CASSSQGDYGYTF. DNA for the CDR3: TGCGCCAGCAGCTCACAGGGTGACTATGGCTACACCTTC.

The chain couples TRBV28 to TRBJ2-3; TRBD2 matches at 9 bases. The CDR3 consists of 16 residues. The junction had 11 bases not matched to a gene; V was cut back by 6 bases and J by 4 bases. In germline, CDR1 is MDHEN, CDR2 SYDVKM. The CDR3 nucleotides are TGTGCCAGCAGCCCCTTAGCGGGAGAGGCGGCAGATACGCAGTATTTT. Translating it yields CASSPLAGEAADTQYF.

This clonotype was seen repeatedly, ten times or more. CDR3 sequence (DNA): TGTGCCAGCAGTTACGAGGGAGGGGCAAACACTGAAGCTTTCTTT. Its protein product is CASSYEGGANTEAFF. The rearrangement joins TRBV6-5 to TRBJ1-1; TRBD1 is a possible D gene (5 bases). The CDR3 sequence is 15 residues long. V lost 2 bases, J lost 2 bases, and 12 bases lay in between. The germline CDR1 and CDR2 sequences are MNHEY and SVGAGI.

On this clonotype: Given a much more abundant clone one base away, this may be a read error. The chain employs TRBV20-1 and TRBJ1-1; TRBD1 agrees at 7 bases. This CDR3 comprises 13 residues. Germline CDR1 DFQATT, CDR2 SNEGSKA (reference sequence). Germline trimming cut 6 bases from V and 6 bases from J; bases unmatched to any gene: 10. This chain's CDR3 is CSAQGQWFAEAFF. DNA for the CDR3: TGCAGTGCCCAGGGACAGTGGTTCGCTGAAGCTTTCTTT.

V is TRBV20-1 and J is TRBJ1-4, with D perhaps matching TRBD1 (6 bases). The CDR3 totals 15 residues. Looked up from germline, CDR1 is DFQATT and CDR2 is SNEGSKA (reference sequence). Trimming pared 5 bases from V and 0 bases from J, leaving 13 bases between. CDR3 residues: CSAQRGGSTNEKLFF. DNA for the CDR3: TGCAGTGCTCAAAGGGGGGGCTCAACTAATGAAAAACTGTTTTTT.

In this sample, this clonotype turned up a few times. The V call is TRBV6-1, the J call TRBJ2-3; tentative D call: TRBD2 (6 bases). CDR1 and CDR2 (germline): MNHNS, SASEGT. V lost 0 bases, J lost 5 bases, and 9 bases lay in between. The CDR3 consists of 14 residues. CDR3 amino acids: CASSEAGRRDTQYF. CDR3 DNA: TGTGCCAGCAGTGAAGCCGGGAGAAGAGATACGCAGTATTTT.

At least ten counts were recorded for this clonotype. The chain recombines TRBV3-1 with TRBJ2-3, with D possibly TRBD1 on 6 matching bases. The CDR3 is 14 residues long. Looked up from germline, CDR1 is LGHDT and CDR2 is YNNKEL (reference sequence). Trimming pared 5 bases from V and 4 bases from J, leaving 13 bases between. The CDR3 sequence is CASSDNKGADTQYF. In nucleotides, the CDR3 is TGTGCCAGCAGCGATAACAAGGGGGCAGATACGCAGTATTTT.

This clonotype was detected ten times or more. This chain uses TRBV18 with TRBJ1-6; the match to TRBD1 covers 8 bases. The length of the CDR3 is 16 residues. Germline CDR1 and CDR2: KGHSH and LQKENI. The junction had 7 bases not matched to a gene; V was cut back by 2 bases and J by 7 bases. CDR3 region: CASSPDRTGINSPLHF. CDR3 DNA: TGTGCCAGCTCACCAGACCGGACAGGGATCAATTCACCCCTCCACTTT.

The chain carries TRBV7-9 and TRBJ2-6; D is unclear. In germline, CDR1 is SEHNR, CDR2 FQNEAQ (reference sequence). The V end was cut by 5 bases, the J end by 4 bases, with 12 bases between. CDR3 length: 15 residues. Written as DNA, the CDR3 is TGTGCCAGCAGCACAGAGGATCCCGGGGCCAACGTCCTGACTTTC. Amino acids: CASSTEDPGANVLTF.

This clonotype appeared a few times. The rearrangement uses TRBV7-2 and TRBJ2-5, with 14 bases aligning to TRBD2. V shed 4 bases and J 5 bases; nucleotides not matched to a gene: 3. The germline V gene encodes CDR1 SGHTA and CDR2 FQGNSA. CDR3 length: 15 amino acids. The CDR3 protein is CASSSRTSGRETQYF. CDR3 DNA: TGTGCCAGCAGCTCCCGGACTAGCGGGAGGGAGACCCAGTACTTC.